The T cell receptor beta chain under discussion was sequenced for a study of graft-versus-host responses after intestinal transplantation. In the study overall: Recipients were given multivisceral, liver-intestinal, or isolated intestinal transplants. Once they had received anti-thymocyte globulin induction, all recipients took tacrolimus and steroids for about 3 years.

The assay was immunoSEQ multiplex PCR, and TCRdb's table has in-frame clones only and misses some. The table shows 95,000 to 100,000 clones, with around 86% occurring only once. This CDR3 is 12 amino acids long. CDR1 and CDR2 from the germline V gene are SGHTA and FQGNSA. Trimming shortened V by 7 bases and J by 7 bases, and 14 bases separated the two germline ends. As to this clone: The antigen remains unidentified.

Whole-study findings and limits: The study associated peak circulating GvH clone levels with early post-transplant HvG declines. Marrow from the recipient contained GvH clones, some of which had appeared first in ileum or blood.

The input for sequencing was PBMCs, taken 255 days after intestinal transplant. The chain uses TRBV7-2 and TRBJ2-7; the D is unclear. This TCR was recovered from a human patient who received an intestinal transplant, so some T cells may come from the graft donor. The CDR3 protein is CASTDPAREQYF. The CDR3 nucleotides read TGTGCCAGCACTGATCCAGCGAGGGAGCAGTACTTC.